The rows below give T cell receptor beta chains drawn from one sample of a study of immune characterization of retroperitoneal liposarcoma. One entry per CDR3 protein results from TCRdb running MiXCR on the PCR reads. The data show about 9,700 distinct CDR3 sequences, with roughly a quarter seen just once and around 7.9% held by the top ten. The sequenced sample consisted of tumor tissue. The receptor source for this set is a female donor with retroperitoneal liposarcoma. Each CDR3 is given with its conserved first and last residue. Each record gives: clone size, D gene, J gene, V gene, CDR3 protein, CDR3 DNA. A D gene is named only where the DNA matches it firmly. The size field is filled for only some rows; it gives once, few, many or a size class.

abundance: many; d_gene: -; j_gene: TRBJ2-7; v_gene: TRBV10-3; CDR3aa: CAIRASTDNEQYF; CDR3nt: TGTGCCATCCGAGCGTCCACGGACAATGAGCAGTACTTC
abundance: -; d_gene: -; j_gene: TRBJ2-1; v_gene: TRBV11-2; CDR3aa: CASSLEVDSYEQFF; CDR3nt: TGTGCCAGCAGCTTAGAGGTGGACTCCTACGAGCAGTTCTTC
abundance: -; d_gene: TRBD1; j_gene: TRBJ2-5; v_gene: TRBV5-1; CDR3aa: CASSSGQVGETQYF; CDR3nt: TGCGCCAGCAGCTCCGGACAGGTGGGAGAGACCCAGTACTTC
abundance: many; d_gene: -; j_gene: TRBJ2-1; v_gene: TRBV6-1; CDR3aa: CASSSTGYNEQFF; CDR3nt: TGTGCCAGCAGCTCTACGGGGTACAATGAGCAGTTCTTC
abundance: many; d_gene: TRBD1; j_gene: TRBJ2-5; v_gene: TRBV7-8; CDR3aa: CASSPSGQGPGYNEQYF; CDR3nt: TGTGCCAGCAGCCCCAGTGGACAGGGACCGGGTTACAATGAGCAGTACTTC
abundance: few; d_gene: -; j_gene: TRBJ1-1; v_gene: TRBV11-2; CDR3aa: CASSFYLLYTEAFF; CDR3nt: TGTGCCAGCAGCTTTTACCTTCTCTACACTGAAGCTTTCTTT
abundance: -; d_gene: TRBD1; j_gene: TRBJ2-5; v_gene: TRBV20-1; CDR3aa: CSAFGSGTGYQETQYF; CDR3nt: TGCAGTGCTTTCGGGAGTGGGACAGGGTACCAAGAGACCCAGTACTTC
abundance: -; d_gene: -; j_gene: TRBJ2-7; v_gene: TRBV7-9; CDR3aa: CASSLSGGEQYF; CDR3nt: TGTGCCAGCAGCTTATCCGGGGGCGAGCAGTACTTC
abundance: -; d_gene: TRBD1; j_gene: TRBJ2-7; v_gene: TRBV6-5; CDR3aa: CASSVVPGQVTYEQYF; CDR3nt: TGTGCCAGCAGTGTCGTCCCGGGACAGGTTACCTACGAGCAGTACTTC
abundance: -; d_gene: TRBD1; j_gene: TRBJ1-2; v_gene: TRBV11-2; CDR3aa: CASSARDSASTNGYTF; CDR3nt: TGTGCCAGCAGCGCCCGGGACAGCGCCTCAACTAATGGCTACACCTTC
abundance: -; d_gene: TRBD2; j_gene: TRBJ2-2; v_gene: TRBV11-3; CDR3aa: CASSLASGEITGELFF; CDR3nt: TGTGCCAGCAGCTTAGCCAGCGGGGAGATCACCGGGGAGCTGTTTTTT
abundance: -; d_gene: -; j_gene: TRBJ1-1; v_gene: TRBV7-8; CDR3aa: CASSLYGQMNTEAFF; CDR3nt: TGTGCCAGCAGCTTATATGGGCAGATGAACACTGAAGCTTTCTTT
abundance: medium-sized; d_gene: -; j_gene: TRBJ1-4; v_gene: TRBV10-1; CDR3aa: CASSERGGGCCEKLFF; CDR3nt: TGCGCCAGCAGTGAGAGGGGGGGGGGATGCTGTGAAAAACTGTTTTTT
abundance: few; d_gene: TRBD1; j_gene: TRBJ1-2; v_gene: TRBV6-6; CDR3aa: CASSYSGPTGGGYGYTF; CDR3nt: TGTGCCAGCAGTTACTCGGGTCCGACAGGGGGCGGCTATGGCTACACCTTC
abundance: -; d_gene: TRBD2; j_gene: TRBJ2-1; v_gene: TRBV5-3; CDR3aa: CASSLGRSGYEQFF; CDR3nt: TGTGCCAGCAGCTTGGGTCGTAGCGGGTATGAGCAGTTCTTC
abundance: many; d_gene: -; j_gene: TRBJ2-1; v_gene: TRBV6-1; CDR3aa: CATAKTPGVWPYNEQFF; CDR3nt: TGTGCCACCGCAAAAACCCCTGGGGTTTGGCCGTACAATGAGCAGTTCTTC
abundance: -; d_gene: TRBD2; j_gene: TRBJ2-3; v_gene: TRBV7-3; CDR3aa: CASSLIAGSGTDTQYF; CDR3nt: TGTGCCAGCAGTTTGATAGCGGGGAGCGGCACAGATACGCAGTATTTT
abundance: few; d_gene: -; j_gene: TRBJ1-5; v_gene: TRBV6-6; CDR3aa: CASSYSIVSNQPQHF; CDR3nt: TGTGCCAGCAGTTACTCGATTGTTAGCAATCAGCCCCAGCATTTT
abundance: -; d_gene: -; j_gene: TRBJ2-5; v_gene: TRBV27; CDR3aa: CASSLRGETQYF; CDR3nt: TGTGCCAGCAGTTTGAGAGGGGAGACCCAGTACTTC
abundance: few; d_gene: TRBD1; j_gene: TRBJ1-1; v_gene: TRBV7-2; CDR3aa: CASSHIGQGAEAFF; CDR3nt: TGTGCCAGCAGCCATATAGGACAGGGCGCAGAAGCTTTCTTT
abundance: medium-sized; d_gene: -; j_gene: TRBJ2-5; v_gene: TRBV6-1; CDR3aa: CASFAPAGSEQYF; CDR3nt: TGTGCCAGCTTCGCACCCGCCGGCAGTGAGCAGTACTTC
abundance: many; d_gene: -; j_gene: TRBJ2-7; v_gene: TRBV6-6; CDR3aa: CASSYSTVSFEQYF; CDR3nt: TGTGCCAGCAGTTACTCGACAGTTAGCTTTGAGCAGTACTTC
abundance: -; d_gene: TRBD2; j_gene: TRBJ2-3; v_gene: TRBV11-1; CDR3aa: CASSDANSGRGTDTQYF; CDR3nt: TGTGCCAGCAGCGACGCCAATAGCGGGAGGGGCACAGATACGCAGTATTTT
abundance: many; d_gene: -; j_gene: TRBJ2-7; v_gene: TRBV12-3/TRBV12-4; CDR3aa: CASTVRQGGFEQYF; CDR3nt: TGTGCCAGCACGGTGCGGCAGGGGGGTTTTGAGCAGTACTTC
abundance: few; d_gene: -; j_gene: TRBJ1-5; v_gene: TRBV7-2; CDR3aa: CASSLDAGFSNQPQHF; CDR3nt: TGTGCCAGCAGCTTAGACGCGGGGTTTAGCAATCAGCCCCAGCATTTT
abundance: few; d_gene: -; j_gene: TRBJ2-4; v_gene: TRBV12-3/TRBV12-4; CDR3aa: CASSFGGLTGSKNIQYF; CDR3nt: TGTGCCAGCAGTTTTGGAGGTTTGACGGGTTCCAAAAACATTCAGTACTTC
abundance: -; d_gene: -; j_gene: TRBJ2-7; v_gene: TRBV24-1; CDR3aa: CATSDVTAAGSYNEQYF; CDR3nt: TGTGCCACCAGTGATGTGACTGCCGCAGGGTCCTACAATGAGCAGTACTTC
abundance: many; d_gene: -; j_gene: TRBJ2-1; v_gene: TRBV12-3/TRBV12-4; CDR3aa: CASSFGRETQFF; CDR3nt: TGTGCCAGCAGTTTCGGCCGAGAGACCCAGTTCTTC
abundance: medium-sized; d_gene: TRBD1; j_gene: TRBJ2-7; v_gene: TRBV6-1; CDR3aa: CASSPLDRGEQYF; CDR3nt: TGTGCCAGCAGCCCCCTCGACAGGGGCGAGCAGTACTTC
abundance: -; d_gene: TRBD1; j_gene: TRBJ1-3; v_gene: TRBV6-1; CDR3aa: CASSEQIPGQGISGNTIYF; CDR3nt: TGTGCCAGCAGTGAACAGATTCCGGGACAGGGGATCTCTGGAAACACCATATATTTT
abundance: -; d_gene: TRBD1; j_gene: TRBJ2-1; v_gene: TRBV5-1; CDR3aa: CASSLGTGVHEQFF; CDR3nt: TGCGCCAGCAGCTTGGGGACAGGGGTCCATGAGCAGTTCTTC
abundance: medium-sized; d_gene: -; j_gene: TRBJ2-3; v_gene: TRBV6-1; CDR3aa: CASSDWGGGTSTDTQYF; CDR3nt: TGTGCCAGCAGTGACTGGGGAGGAGGAACTAGCACAGATACGCAGTATTTT
abundance: few; d_gene: TRBD1; j_gene: TRBJ1-5; v_gene: TRBV7-2; CDR3aa: CASSAGTEVSQHF; CDR3nt: TGTGCCAGCAGCGCCGGGACAGAGGTTTCCCAGCATTTT
abundance: many; d_gene: -; j_gene: TRBJ2-1; v_gene: TRBV6-1; CDR3aa: CASGNTGSTDYNEQFF; CDR3nt: TGTGCCAGCGGAAATACAGGGTCCACCGATTACAATGAGCAGTTCTTC
abundance: many; d_gene: -; j_gene: TRBJ2-1; v_gene: TRBV24-1; CDR3aa: CATSPARGQLSHNEQFF; CDR3nt: TGTGCCACCAGTCCCGCTCGGGGGCAGCTCAGTCACAATGAGCAGTTCTTC
abundance: -; d_gene: TRBD1; j_gene: TRBJ2-1; v_gene: TRBV27; CDR3aa: CASSLGYGTGHEQFF; CDR3nt: TGTGCCAGCAGTTTGGGGTACGGGACAGGGCACGAGCAGTTCTTC
abundance: many; d_gene: -; j_gene: TRBJ1-1; v_gene: TRBV27; CDR3aa: CASSSYPLNTEAFF; CDR3nt: TGTGCCAGCAGTAGCTATCCACTCAACACTGAAGCTTTCTTT
abundance: many; d_gene: -; j_gene: TRBJ2-7; v_gene: TRBV6-6; CDR3aa: CASSYSRSIEQYF; CDR3nt: TGTGCCAGCAGTTACTCACGGTCAATAGAGCAGTACTTC
abundance: -; d_gene: -; j_gene: TRBJ2-1; v_gene: TRBV6-4; CDR3aa: CATRRGSEQFF; CDR3nt: TGTGCCACGAGAAGAGGGTCTGAGCAGTTCTTC
abundance: few; d_gene: TRBD1; j_gene: TRBJ2-1; v_gene: TRBV12-3/TRBV12-4; CDR3aa: CASSFRTGGPEQFF; CDR3nt: TGTGCCAGCAGCTTCAGGACAGGGGGGCCCGAGCAGTTCTTC